This entry describes one T cell receptor beta chain. The sample is drawn from a study of blood T cell repertoires in COVID-19. Overall study context: Nucleic acid was either cDNA or gDNA, and it came from T cells, B-cell-depleted T cells, or PBMCs.

CDR1 is SGHRS and CDR2 is YFSETQ in the germline V gene. This CDR3 is 15 amino acids long. The J segment lost 4 bases and the V segment lost 4 bases, leaving 8 bases of the junction unmatched. Methods used by the authors: Amplification of reference gene primers was used by the study to estimate nucleated cell counts. Sequenced by immunoSEQ multiplex PCR; TCRdb stores in-frame clones only, minus some. The V and J calls and clone size are taken from that table; D and trimming were inferred from the DNA. The sample contains 240,000 or so clones, about 73% of which appear only once. The chain recombines TRBV5-1 with TRBJ1-1, with 9 positions matching TRBD1. The sequenced sample consisted of peripheral blood. The receptor comes from a woman older than 75 with acute or convalescent COVID-19. As DNA, the CDR3 is TGCGCCAGCAGCCTCGCCGGGACAGGGACCACTGAAGCTTTCTTT. Translation gives CASSLAGTGTTEAFF.